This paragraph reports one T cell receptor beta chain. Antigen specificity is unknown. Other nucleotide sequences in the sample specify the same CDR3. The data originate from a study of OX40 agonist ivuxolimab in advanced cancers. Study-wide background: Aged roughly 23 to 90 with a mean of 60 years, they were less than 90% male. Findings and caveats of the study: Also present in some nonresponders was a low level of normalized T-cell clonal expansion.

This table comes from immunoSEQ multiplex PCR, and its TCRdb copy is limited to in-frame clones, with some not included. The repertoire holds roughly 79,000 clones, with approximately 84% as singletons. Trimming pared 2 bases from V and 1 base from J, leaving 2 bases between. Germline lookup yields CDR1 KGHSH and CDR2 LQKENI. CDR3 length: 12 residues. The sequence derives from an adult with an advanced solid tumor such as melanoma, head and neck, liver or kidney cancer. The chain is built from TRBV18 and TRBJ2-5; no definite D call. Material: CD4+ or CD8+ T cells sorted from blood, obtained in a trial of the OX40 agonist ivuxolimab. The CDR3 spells CASSPGQETQYF. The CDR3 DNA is TGTGCCAGCTCACCAGGCCAAGAGACCCAGTACTTC.